What follows are 11 T cell receptor beta chains derived from one specimen sequenced in a study of shared clonotypes between healthy human individuals. Clones were read by immunoSEQ multiplex PCR, and TCRdb kept only the in-frame ones, dropping some. The sample consists of 530,000 or so clones, 60% to 80% of them appearing once. The sequencing sample was made of PBMCs. The receptors were gathered from a woman aged 40 to 50 in good health. Some clones in this sample may be carry-over from other donors' samples.

This clone was seen once. This chain connects TRBV4-1 to TRBJ1-1, with 8 nucleotides matching TRBD1. V gave up 4 bases and J gave up 2 bases; unmatched junction bases: 18. Looked up from germline, CDR1 is MGHRA and CDR2 is YSYEKL. The CDR3 totals 19 residues. CDR3 loop: CASSPLFLGRDRKNTEAFF. Here the CDR3 DNA reads TGCGCCAGCAGCCCGCTCTTCCTGGGGAGGGACAGGAAAAACACTGAAGCTTTCTTT.

The V and J genes are TRBV27 and TRBJ2-1, with D unclear. Germline V gene lookup returns CDR1 MNHEY and CDR2 SMNVEV (reference sequence). V was clipped by 7 bases and J by 7 bases, with 8 bases between them. The length of the CDR3 is 11 residues. CDR3 sequence: CASNDVNEQFF. The CDR3 DNA follows: TGTGCCAGCAATGACGTTAATGAGCAGTTCTTC.

This chain connects TRBV5-1 to TRBJ1-5, with D hard to call. Trimming removed 1 base at V and 6 bases at J, with 8 bases between. CDR1 and CDR2 (germline): SGHRS, YFSETQ. The CDR3 is made up of 13 amino acids. The CDR3 sequence is CASSLLGSQPQHF. The CDR3 DNA is TGCGCCAGCAGCTTGCTCGGTAGTCAGCCCCAGCATTTT.

The rearrangement joins TRBV6-6 to TRBJ2-7, with 8 bases identical to TRBD1. The trim removed 5 bases at V and 7 bases at J, leaving 7 bases unmatched. Germline V gives CDR1 MNHNY, CDR2 SVGAGI (reference sequence). This CDR3 is 13 amino acids long. The CDR3 reads CASSKTGAREQYF. CDR3 nucleotide sequence: TGTGCCAGCAGTAAGACAGGGGCCAGGGAGCAGTACTTC.

This clone was detected only a few times. This sequence joins TRBV6-4 and TRBJ2-6; weak D call: TRBD1 (6 bases). The germline V and J ends were trimmed by 3 bases and 0 bases, with 9 bases remaining between them. This CDR3 comprises 16 residues. CDR1 MRHNA and CDR2 SNTAGT come from the germline V gene. The DNA for the CDR3 is TGTGCCAGCAGTGAATTGACAGGCTCTGGGGCCAACGTCCTGACTTTC. Its protein product is CASSELTGSGANVLTF.

The chain carries TRBV5-4 and TRBJ2-7, with D tentatively TRBD2 (6 bases). The CDR3 is 15 residues long. Looked up from germline, CDR1 is SGHNT and CDR2 is YYREEE (reference sequence). V was cut by 0 bases and J by 1 base, with 11 bases left in between. The CDR3 bases are TGTGCCAGCAGCTTGGGCGGGGAGTCGTCCTACGAGCAGTACTTC. Translating it yields CASSLGGESSYEQYF.

This chain uses TRBV28 with TRBJ1-1; D ambiguous. V was shortened by 4 bases and J by 8 bases, with 14 bases between the two germline ends. The CDR3 spans 13 residues. CDR1 is MDHEN and CDR2 is SYDVKM in the germline V gene. In DNA, the CDR3 is TGTGCCAGCAGTTCGTCAAGACGGAACGAAGCTTTCTTT. Translating gives CASSSSRRNEAFF.

The rearrangement joins TRBV4-1 to TRBJ2-7; a weak D match, TRBD2 (6 bases). Trimming removed 2 bases at V and 6 bases at J, with 20 bases between. CDR3 length equals 16 residues. Looked up from germline, CDR1 is MGHRA and CDR2 is YSYEKL. This CDR3 is CASSQRPGLVLPEQYF. In nucleotides, the CDR3 is TGCGCCAGCAGCCAACGACCGGGACTCGTCTTACCCGAGCAGTACTTC.

The chain employs TRBV10-2 and TRBJ2-5, with 8 bases that match TRBD2. Germline values: CDR1 WSHSY, CDR2 SAAADI. V lost 0 bases to trimming and J lost 2 bases; unmatched junction nucleotides: 8. The CDR3 is 17 residues long. The CDR3 nucleotides read TGCGCCAGCAGTGAGTCTGTGGCTAGCGGGTTTCAAGAGACCCAGTACTTC. Translation: CASSESVASGFQETQYF.

This chain connects TRBV10-2 to TRBJ2-3; D gene uncertain. The V end was cut by 7 bases, the J end by 2 bases, with 4 bases between. Germline CDR1 and CDR2: WSHSY and SAAADI. The CDR3 is 11 amino acids. The CDR3 region has the DNA TGCGCCAGCACCGACACAGATACGCAGTATTTT. The encoded protein is CASTDTDTQYF.

The CDR3 spells CASSPYGTGRVAFF. CDR3 DNA sequence: TGTGCCAGCAGCCCCTATGGGACAGGCCGAGTAGCTTTCTTT. The V call is TRBV7-9, the J call TRBJ1-1; TRBD1 matches 8 bases. The germline gives CDR1 SEHNR, CDR2 FQNEAQ (reference sequence). The CDR3 totals 14 residues. Unmatched junction bases numbered 12, after V lost 5 bases and J lost 10 bases.